A selection of T cell receptor beta chains follows, all from one sample in a study of blood T cell repertoires in COVID-19. Here immunoSEQ multiplex PCR was the method, and the copy in TCRdb shows in-frame clones only, minus some. The sample holds 200,000 to 250,000 clones; approximately 85% are singletons and the top ten take around 7.3%. Sequenced material: peripheral blood. All receptors derive from a woman aged 50 to 65 with active or convalescent COVID-19. The conserved cysteine and the conserved F or W are not part of the CDR3 here. A D gene is named only where the DNA matches it firmly.

V gene: TRBV19
D gene: TRBD1
CDR3 protein: ASSSGQGLYNEQF

V gene: TRBV19
D gene: TRBD2
CDR3 protein: ATNTPGTTNIQY

V gene: TRBV7-9
D gene: TRBD1
CDR3 protein: ASSAGQGASGNTIY

V gene: TRBV9
D gene: .
CDR3 protein: ASSPGQNSNQPQH

V gene: TRBV9
D gene: .
CDR3 protein: ASSVAGGTNTIY

V gene: TRBV28
D gene: TRBD2
CDR3 protein: ASGLAEGSYEQY

V gene: TRBV28
D gene: TRBD1
CDR3 protein: ASSFLGTGKKNQPQH

V gene: TRBV21-1
D gene: .
CDR3 protein: ASSKAGGPGLLIIRAREQY

V gene: TRBV4-1
D gene: .
CDR3 protein: ASSPSGSYEQY

V gene: TRBV9
D gene: TRBD1
CDR3 protein: ASSVGDSPYPPLEAF

V gene: TRBV29-1
D gene: .
CDR3 protein: SVEKAGVAKNIQY

V gene: TRBV2
D gene: .
CDR3 protein: ASSALQGSTEAF

V gene: TRBV6-5
D gene: .
CDR3 protein: ASSEVGYT

V gene: TRBV7-9
D gene: .
CDR3 protein: ASSLNYALGNTIY

V gene: TRBV9
D gene: .
CDR3 protein: ASSESLQSTEAF

V gene: TRBV2
D gene: .
CDR3 protein: ASSRSPSRGETQY

V gene: TRBV10-3
D gene: .
CDR3 protein: AISESSDTGELF

V gene: TRBV5-1
D gene: TRBD1
CDR3 protein: ASSRGTELNTEAF

V gene: TRBV9
D gene: TRBD2
CDR3 protein: ASSSGLASYNEQF

V gene: TRBV20-1
D gene: .
CDR3 protein: SASRPGPWAEAF

V gene: TRBV11-2
D gene: .
CDR3 protein: ASSLGQPYNEQF

V gene: TRBV3-1/TRBV3-2
D gene: TRBD2
CDR3 protein: ASSVSPSGGYNEQF

V gene: TRBV11-2
D gene: TRBD2
CDR3 protein: ASSISGGKGNIQY

V gene: TRBV29-1
D gene: .
CDR3 protein: SVAEPGETQY

V gene: TRBV24-1
D gene: .
CDR3 protein: ATSDPGYNQPQH

V gene: TRBV18
D gene: .
CDR3 protein: ASSRGGRGTEAF

V gene: TRBV11-2
D gene: TRBD1
CDR3 protein: ASLSGGDRVSAF

V gene: TRBV5-1
D gene: TRBD1
CDR3 protein: ASSFTGEESPLH

V gene: TRBV5-1
D gene: TRBD1
CDR3 protein: ASSPTPGQGNSPLH

V gene: TRBV12-3/TRBV12-4
D gene: .
CDR3 protein: ASSGSAAYEQY

V gene: TRBV28
D gene: .
CDR3 protein: ASGQGGSPLH

V gene: TRBV9
D gene: .
CDR3 protein: ASSQGVNTEAF

V gene: TRBV30
D gene: TRBD1
CDR3 protein: AWGTGGNGNTIY

V gene: TRBV3-1/TRBV3-2
D gene: .
CDR3 protein: ASSFLQGFMDSPLH

V gene: TRBV12-3/TRBV12-4
D gene: .
CDR3 protein: ASRSQVYEQY

V gene: TRBV28
D gene: TRBD1
CDR3 protein: ASSLTGQGRGYT

V gene: TRBV2
D gene: TRBD1
CDR3 protein: ASGGTVYGYT

V gene: TRBV27
D gene: .
CDR3 protein: ASSLNGITQY

V gene: TRBV4-1
D gene: .
CDR3 protein: ASSQEPGNQPQH

V gene: TRBV7-8
D gene: .
CDR3 protein: ASSLELVIEAF

V gene: TRBV28
D gene: TRBD1
CDR3 protein: ASRIRTGAEYYGYT

V gene: TRBV6-5
D gene: .
CDR3 protein: ASSRGTPMDYGYT

V gene: TRBV28
D gene: TRBD2
CDR3 protein: ASSTSGVTYNEQF

V gene: TRBV18
D gene: TRBD1
CDR3 protein: ASSPETGAAEKLF

V gene: TRBV5-1
D gene: TRBD1
CDR3 protein: ASSPGQGVPYGYT

V gene: TRBV6-5
D gene: TRBD1
CDR3 protein: ASSRDRAYEQY